Shown below are 4 T cell receptor beta chains from a single sample sequenced in a study of blood T cell repertoires in COVID-19. The protocol was immunoSEQ multiplex PCR, while the TCRdb copy is restricted to in-frame clones and leaves out a portion. The data show 250,000 to 300,000 clones, roughly 91% seen once. Sample: peripheral blood. The receptors come from a man aged 35 to 55 with acute or convalescent COVID-19.

The J gene is TRBJ1-1, the V gene TRBV12-5; 9 positions match TRBD1. The CDR3 runs to 17 residues. Germline V gene sequence: CDR1 LGHNT, CDR2 FRNRAP. With V trimmed by 0 bases and J by 1 base, 6 bases remained unmatched. CDR3 in amino acids: CASGLVNRGRGNTEAFF. CDR3 bases: TGTGCTAGTGGTTTGGTTAACAGGGGGCGGGGGAACACTGAAGCTTTCTTT.

The chain couples TRBV19 to TRBJ1-5; no clear D gene. Per germline, CDR1 LNHDA and CDR2 SQIVND (reference sequence). The V end lost 7 bases, the J end lost 1 base, and 14 bases lay between the germline ends. There are 15 residues in the CDR3. CDR3 DNA: TGTGCCAGTACCAAAGGAGGTAGGAGCAATCAGCCCCAGCATTTT. This gives the protein CASTKGGRSNQPQHF.

The chain recombines TRBV7-3 with TRBJ2-5; 7 nucleotides align to TRBD1. The J segment lost 11 bases and the V segment lost 0 bases, leaving 6 bases of the junction unmatched. Looked up from germline, CDR1 is SGHTA and CDR2 is FQGTGA. The CDR3 has 13 residues. The CDR3 here is CASSLTGTASQYF. CDR3 nucleotide sequence: TGTGCCAGCAGCTTAACTGGGACAGCTTCTCAGTACTTC.

The chain employs TRBV18 and TRBJ2-3; 9 positions agree with TRBD1. Germline V gene sequence: CDR1 KGHSH, CDR2 LQKENI. Unmatched junction bases numbered 12, after V lost 4 bases and J lost 4 bases. The CDR3 totals 17 residues. CDR3 nucleotides: TGTGCCAGCTCACTACTACTCGGACAGGGGCGGGCAGATACGCAGTATTTT. Amino acids: CASSLLLGQGRADTQYF.